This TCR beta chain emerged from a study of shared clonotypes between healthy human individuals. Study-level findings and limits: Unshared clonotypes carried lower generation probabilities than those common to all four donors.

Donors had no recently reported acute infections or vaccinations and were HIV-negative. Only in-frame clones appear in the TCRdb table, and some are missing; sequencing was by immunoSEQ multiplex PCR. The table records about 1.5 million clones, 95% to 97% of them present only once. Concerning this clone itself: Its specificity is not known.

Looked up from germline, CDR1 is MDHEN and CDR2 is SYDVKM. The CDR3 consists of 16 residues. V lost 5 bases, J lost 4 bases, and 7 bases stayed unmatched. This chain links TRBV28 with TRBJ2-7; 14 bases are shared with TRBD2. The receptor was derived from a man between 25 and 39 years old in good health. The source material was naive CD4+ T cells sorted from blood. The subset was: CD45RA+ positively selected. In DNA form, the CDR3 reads TGTGCCAGCAGTCAGGGACTAGCGGGAGCAGGGTACGAGCAGTACTTC. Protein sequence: CASSQGLAGAGYEQYF.